Listed below are T cell receptor beta chains from one sample, sequenced in a study of blood T cell repertoires in COVID-19. The method was immunoSEQ multiplex PCR; TCRdb's version includes in-frame clones alone and lacks a portion of them. The sample carries some 83,000 clones, more than 70% recorded once. The sample was peripheral blood. The receptors here all came from a man aged 45-65 years with active COVID-19. Each CDR3 is given with its conserved first and last residue. The D gene is left open where the match is weak. Clone size is given for some rows only: seen once, a few or many times, or a class if the clone is expanded.

CDR3	DNA	D	size	V	J
CASRRDSSRLSPLHF	TGTGCCAGCAGACGGGACAGTTCCCGTCTTTCACCCCTCCACTTT	TRBD1	few	TRBV2	TRBJ1-6
CASSGGAWRGGSYEQYF	TGCGCCAGCAGCGGCGGGGCCTGGCGCGGGGGCTCCTACGAGCAGTACTTC	TRBD2	-	TRBV4-1	TRBJ2-7
CASSLRGAQSSTGELFF	TGTGCCAGCAGCTTGCGCGGGGCTCAGTCCTCAACCGGGGAGCTGTTTTTT	-	-	TRBV5-5	TRBJ2-2
CAWSATGREQYF	TGTGCCTGGAGTGCGACAGGGCGGGAGCAGTACTTC	TRBD1	-	TRBV30	TRBJ2-7
CATPGGYTF	TGTGCCACCCCGGGGGGCTACACCTTC	-	-	TRBV7-9	TRBJ1-2
CASSLLANTDTQYF	TGCGCCAGCAGCTTGTTGGCCAACACAGATACGCAGTATTTT	-	-	TRBV5-1	TRBJ2-3
CASSRTGPQETQYF	TGTGCCAGTAGTCGGACAGGGCCTCAAGAGACCCAGTACTTC	TRBD1	-	TRBV19	TRBJ2-5
CASTWTLDTEAFF	TGTGCCAGTACTTGGACACTCGACACTGAAGCTTTCTTT	-	-	TRBV28	TRBJ1-1
CASSPGAYQGYSNQPQHF	TGTGCCAGCAGTCCCGGTGCCTATCAGGGGTATAGCAATCAGCCCCAGCATTTT	-	-	TRBV6-2/TRBV6-3	TRBJ1-5
CATSLTGSDEQFF	TGTGCCACCAGCCTGACGGGGTCGGATGAGCAGTTCTTC	-	once	TRBV24-1	TRBJ2-1
CASSSKTEAFF	TGTGCCAGCTCATCTAAAACTGAAGCTTTCTTT	-	once	TRBV18	TRBJ1-1
CASSRRGGGGAFF	TGTGCCAGCAGCCGGCGGGGGGGCGGTGGAGCTTTCTTT	-	-	TRBV3-1/TRBV3-2	TRBJ1-1
CASMYQREQYF	TGTGCCAGTATGTACCAGCGCGAGCAGTACTTC	-	-	TRBV19	TRBJ2-7
CASSVVGVGPGGTEAFF	TGTGCCAGCAGCGTAGTCGGGGTCGGGCCGGGTGGAACTGAAGCTTTCTTT	-	-	TRBV9	TRBJ1-1